This entry concerns a single TCR beta chain. Its antigen is undetermined. The sample is drawn from a study of T-cell memory formation after mild COVID-19. Study conclusions and caveats: Confirmation of SARS-CoV-2 specificity was lacking for second-wave clones peaking day 37.

TCRdb itself ran the 5' RACE reads through MiXCR, one entry per CDR3 protein. The table has some 190,000 distinct CDR3 sequences, approximately 20% seen once; the top ten hold 2.4%. This CDR3 has 16 residues. Germline lookup yields CDR1 SGDLS and CDR2 YYNGEE. The V and J ends lost 0 bases and 9 bases, in that order; junction bases with no gene match: 8. The sequencing sample was made of PBMCs or a T cell subset sorted from them (not recorded which). This sequence joins TRBV9 and TRBJ2-1; TRBD2 matches at 11 bases. The source of this sequence is an adult woman who had mild COVID-19 (a few samples of this study predate the infection). Cell type and time point are not known. The CDR3 reads CASSVASSGRWGEQFF. DNA of the CDR3: TGTGCCAGCAGCGTAGCATCTAGCGGGAGGTGGGGTGAGCAGTTCTTC.